The clone carrying this T cell receptor (beta chain) was seen a single time. CDR3 size: 15 residues. Trimming shortened V by 2 bases and J by 10 bases, and 18 bases separated the two germline ends. Germline loops: CDR1 MNHEY, CDR2 SVGAGI. Some clones are missing from TCRdb's copy, which holds only in-frame ones; the method was immunoSEQ multiplex PCR. The table has tens of thousands of clones, roughly 84% seen once; the top ten hold approximately 10%. These data belong to a study of PD-L1 blockade in urothelial cancer. Looking at the study overall: Of roughly 31 patients, just under 26 were males with bladder-origin urothelial cancer.

Time point of the sample: pretreatment peripheral blood. The V call is TRBV6-5, the J call TRBJ2-1; TRBD1 might be the D (6 bases). The receptor's source is an older woman with urothelial cancer. The sample in question was PBMCs, obtained around atezolizumab (anti-PD-L1) treatment. The CDR3 sequence: CASSYEGVPIGEQFF. The CDR3 nucleotides are TGTGCCAGCAGTTACGAGGGGGTCCCGATCGGCGAGCAGTTCTTC.